This T cell receptor beta chain came from a study of blood T cell repertoires in COVID-19. Study summary: Sites across the United States, Italy and Spain contributed samples from acute and convalescent COVID-19. Sample material is recorded as cDNA or gDNA derived from T cells, B-cell-depleted T cells, or PBMCs.

Per the authors' pipeline: Amplification with reference gene primers provided the estimates of nucleated cell counts. TCRdb's copy holds only in-frame clones and misses some; the assay was immunoSEQ multiplex PCR. V and J calls and clone size follow that table, whereas D and trimming were derived from the DNA. The sample contains about 400,000 clones, about 90% of which appear only once. The CDR3 covers 17 residues. Germline lookup yields CDR1 SGHDN and CDR2 FVKESK. J was trimmed by 0 bases and V by 1 base; bases with no gene match: 6. The clonotype was recovered from a woman under 40 who had recovered from COVID-19. Sequenced sample: PBMCs or T cells enriched from blood (not recorded which). The J gene is TRBJ2-1, the V gene TRBV14, with 7 bases lining up with TRBD2. CDR3 coding DNA: TGTGCCAGCAGCCAAGTAAAGCGGGGAAGCTCCTACAATGAGCAGTTCTTC. Translation: CASSQVKRGSSYNEQFF.